Each of the 20 T cell receptor beta chains below was sequenced from the same sample in a study of T cell repertoires in cytomegalovirus infection. TCRdb re-called the reads with MiXCR, one entry per CDR3 protein. The data contain a few hundred thousand distinct CDR3 sequences, roughly 13% of them singletons. The sample consisted of PBMCs. The source is a human donor in good health (CMV status not recorded). Some clones in this sample may be carry-over from other donors' samples.

This chain uses TRBV20-1 with TRBJ2-3, with 8 bases lining up with TRBD2. CDR1 is DFQATT and CDR2 is SNEGSKA in the germline V gene (reference sequence). The CDR3 has 15 residues. J was trimmed by 0 bases and V by 4 bases; bases with no gene match: 6. The CDR3 protein is CSAIRGGASTDTQYF. CDR3 nucleotides: TGCAGTGCTATCCGGGGGGGTGCTAGCACAGATACGCAGTATTTT.

The chain couples TRBV20-1 to TRBJ2-3; TRBD2 matches 9 bases. Losses at the gene ends were 6 bases for V and 1 base for J; bases not matched to a gene: 2. CDR1 is DFQATT and CDR2 is SNEGSKA in the germline V gene (reference sequence). This CDR3 region has 13 residues. In DNA form, the CDR3 reads TGCAGTGCCAGACTAGCGGGCACAGATACGCAGTATTTT. Its protein is CSARLAGTDTQYF.

In this sample, this clonotype turned up a few times. The chain couples TRBV4-1 to TRBJ2-5, with TRBD1 as a possible D gene (6 bases). Germline CDR1 is MGHRA and CDR2 is YSYEKL. V lost 6 bases to trimming and J lost 6 bases, with 17 bases between them. The CDR3 extends over 14 amino acids. CDR3 residues: CASSSPGTLQTQYF. CDR3 in DNA: TGCGCCAGCAGTTCACCCGGGACACTGCAGACCCAGTACTTC.

The J gene is TRBJ1-4, the V gene TRBV7-9, with D unresolved. The CDR3 sequence is 16 residues long. Germline loops: CDR1 SEHNR, CDR2 FQNEAQ (reference sequence). The V gene lost 5 bases and the J gene lost 0 bases, with 13 bases spanning the gap. The chain's CDR3 is CASSASLGATNEKLFF. DNA of the CDR3: TGTGCCAGCAGCGCCTCTCTAGGCGCAACTAATGAAAAACTGTTTTTT.

This clonotype has ten or more counts. The gene calls are TRBV7-9 and TRBJ2-5; 8 nucleotides match TRBD1. The V and J ends lost 5 bases and 5 bases, in that order; junction bases with no gene match: 4. The CDR3 covers 13 residues. Per germline, CDR1 SEHNR and CDR2 FQNEAQ (reference sequence). CDR3 protein: CASSLRGPETQYF. The CDR3, as DNA: TGTGCCAGCAGCCTCAGGGGGCCGGAGACCCAGTACTTC.

This clonotype was counted a few times. J is TRBJ2-5 and V is TRBV19; D may be TRBD1 (5 bases). The germline gives CDR1 LNHDA, CDR2 SQIVND (reference sequence). The length of the CDR3 is 16 residues. V was cut by 5 bases and J by 4 bases, with 20 bases left in between. The CDR3 here is CASSFSYDRYAETQYF. CDR3 sequence (DNA): TGTGCCAGTAGTTTCTCCTATGACAGATACGCAGAGACCCAGTACTTC.

J is TRBJ2-5 and V is TRBV20-1, with D hard to call. Trimming took off 6 bases at V and 2 bases at J, with 7 bases between the two ends. The CDR3 totals 11 residues. Germline lookup yields CDR1 DFQATT and CDR2 SNEGSKA (reference sequence). The CDR3: CSAGRQETQYF. In nucleotides, the CDR3 is TGCAGTGCAGGACGGCAAGAGACCCAGTACTTC.

Many counts were recorded for this clonotype. The chain has TRBV7-2 and TRBJ1-4; tentatively, D is TRBD1 (5 bases). Trimming shortened V by 6 bases and J by 1 base, and 12 bases separated the two germline ends. This CDR3 comprises 15 residues. The germline V gene encodes CDR1 SGHTA and CDR2 FQGNSA. Here the CDR3 reads CASRQQGETNEKLFF. DNA for the CDR3: TGTGCCAGCAGACAACAAGGGGAAACTAATGAAAAACTGTTTTTT.

The rearrangement joins TRBV20-1 to TRBJ2-7, with TRBD2 matching 12 bases. The junction had 13 bases not matched to a gene; V was cut back by 7 bases and J by 0 bases. The germline CDR1 and CDR2 sequences are DFQATT and SNEGSKA (reference sequence). The CDR3 is 17 residues long. CDR3 coding DNA: TGCAGTGGATACACTTCTAGCGGGGGGGTTTTCTCCTACGAGCAGTACTTC. It codes for CSGYTSSGGVFSYEQYF.

This clonotype was observed at least ten times. This chain uses TRBV7-8 with TRBJ2-7; D may be TRBD2 (6 bases). This CDR3 is built from 14 residues. Germline V gene lookup returns CDR1 SGHVS and CDR2 FQNEAQ. Trimming took off 1 base at V and 2 bases at J, with 9 bases between the two ends. Written as DNA, the CDR3 is TGTGCCAGCAGCTTAGGACTAGTTCCCTACGAGCAGTACTTC. Translation: CASSLGLVPYEQYF. Together with reference TRBV7-8 and TRBJ2-7, the CDR3 gives the full variable domain: GAGVSQSPRYKVAKRGQDVALRCDPISGHVSLFWYQQALGQGPEFLTYFQNEAQLDKSGLPSDRFFAERPEGSVSTLKIQRTQQEDSAVYLCASSLGLVPYEQYFGPGTRLTVT.

This clonotype was recorded many times. The chain links TRBV7-2 to TRBJ2-2; 7 bases are shared with TRBD2. CDR1 is SGHTA, CDR2 FQGNSA, per germline. V lost 1 base and J lost 5; bases outside the gene matches: 7. CDR3 size: 16 residues. CDR3 sequence: CASSLVGGPRTGELFF. In nucleotides, the CDR3 is TGTGCCAGCAGCTTAGTGGGAGGGCCGCGAACCGGGGAGCTGTTTTTT.

The V gene is TRBV29-1, the J gene TRBJ2-7; TRBD2 agrees at 8 bases. The CDR3 runs 14 residues. With V trimmed by 6 bases and J by 2 bases, 9 bases remained unmatched. Germline CDR1 is SQVTM and CDR2 is ANQGSEA. CDR3 protein: CSVPSAGVPYEQYF. The CDR3 DNA is TGCAGCGTCCCGTCAGCGGGAGTCCCCTACGAGCAGTACTTC.

The chain carries TRBV20-1 and TRBJ1-1; D might be TRBD1 (5 bases). Germline V gene lookup returns CDR1 DFQATT and CDR2 SNEGSKA (reference sequence). V gave up 3 bases and J gave up 5 bases, with 13 bases separating them. CDR3 size: 13 residues. The CDR3 DNA sequence: TGCAGTGCTAGTCGAGGGGCTACTACTGAAGCTTTCTTT. Its translation is CSASRGATTEAFF.

Turning to this clonotype: A much more abundant neighbour one base away suggests this may be a read error. The chain has TRBV6-1 and TRBJ1-1, with D perhaps matching TRBD1 (5 bases). The germline V gene encodes CDR1 MNHNS and CDR2 SASEGT. The CDR3 has 14 amino acids. The CDR3 bases are TGTGCCAGCAGAGATCAGGGAAGGCCCACTGAAGCTTTATTT. Its translation: CASRDQGRPTEALF.

This clonotype was detected ten times or more. The chain combines TRBV4-2 with TRBJ2-3; 7 bases fit TRBD2. V shed 3 bases, J shed 3 bases, and the junction held 6 bases outside the gene matches. The CDR3 has 15 residues. In germline, CDR1 is LGHNA, CDR2 YNFKEQ. CDR3 loop: CASSQRELVTDTQYF. The CDR3 DNA sequence: TGTGCCAGCAGCCAGCGGGAGTTAGTTACAGATACGCAGTATTTT.

There are a few counts of this clonotype. This chain uses TRBV27 with TRBJ1-6; 7 positions match TRBD1. Germline V gene sequence: CDR1 MNHEY, CDR2 SMNVEV (reference sequence). This CDR3 is 18 amino acids long. Trimming at V came to 5 bases and at J to 5 bases, leaving 15 bases not matched to a gene. The CDR3 coding sequence is TGTGCCAGCAGTCCAGTACCATCCGGGACAGCAAATAATTCACCCCTCCACTTT. Its translation: CASSPVPSGTANNSPLHF.

V is TRBV11-2 and J is TRBJ2-1; no reliable D call. V was trimmed by 2 bases and J by 0 bases, leaving 17 bases between them. This CDR3 region has 18 residues. Germline CDR1 and CDR2: SGHAT and FQNNGV. The CDR3 DNA reads TGTGCCAGCAGCTTAAAGGTCGGAAGGTCCAACTCCTACAATGAGCAGTTCTTC. This encodes CASSLKVGRSNSYNEQFF.

This clonotype was seen at least ten times. This rearrangement joins TRBV10-3 to TRBJ1-1; D gene unclear. Germline lookup yields CDR1 ENHRY and CDR2 SYGVKD. V was shortened by 0 bases and J by 7 bases, with 12 bases between the two germline ends. CDR3 length: 14 amino acids. The CDR3 DNA reads TGTGCCATCAGTGAGTCCTTTTCGGAGAATGAAGCTTTCTTT. It specifies CAISESFSENEAFF.

The genes are TRBV5-4 and TRBJ1-2, with D maybe TRBD1 (6 bases). The CDR3 is 15 residues long. Germline CDR1 is SGHNT and CDR2 is YYREEE (reference sequence). V lost 7 bases and J lost 2, with 18 bases in between. The CDR3 loop is CASGTGAGQNYGYTF. Written as DNA, the CDR3 is TGTGCCAGCGGGACGGGCGCAGGACAGAACTATGGCTACACCTTC.

This chain connects TRBV20-1 to TRBJ1-1; D gene uncertain. The ends were cut back, 0 bases at V and 1 base at J, with 9 bases in the middle. The CDR3 sequence is 14 residues long. Germline values: CDR1 DFQATT, CDR2 SNEGSKA (reference sequence). CDR3 coding DNA: TGCAGTGCTAGAGAACGATTGCGGAACACTGAAGCTTTCTTT. Encoded protein: CSARERLRNTEAFF.